This T cell receptor (beta chain) was captured by sequencing in a study of shared clonotypes between healthy human individuals (dated by TCRdb to between 2020 and 2021). With respect to the entire study: The cohort comprised a couple of women and three men aged 18 to 49 years. To increase sequencing depth and limit assay-specific biases, TCR repertoire library preparation and sequencing were carried out by different laboratories using diverse techniques. Leukapheresis yielded between about 0.85 and 10 billion PBMCs per donor. For each donor, three plates each were used for CD4 naive and CD4 memory, two plates were used for CD8 naive, and one plate was used for CD8 memory. To estimate repertoire size and how much clonotypes are shared between individuals, the study performed deep sequencing of blood TCR repertoires from about five healthy adults. Study-level results and caveats: Estimated clonotype richness was generally larger for naive than for memory subsets. The small number of donors limited the genetic and exposure-history diversity represented. Based on pairwise subsampling, the degree of clonotype sharing among donors was expected to be affected by sequencing depth. Sharing across a few donors was observed for around 5% of naive CD4, 3% to 3.5% of naive CD8, 2.3% of memory CD4, and about 0.39% of memory CD8 clonotypes. Only blood was sampled, and tissue TCR repertoires likely differ from those in blood. Clonotypes shared by all four sorted-subset donors showed higher generation probabilities than non-shared clonotypes. Incomplete sequencing was indicated by rarefaction of sorted-subset datasets, despite the large sequencing depth.

Using the deep immunoSEQ assay, multiplex PCR amplified TCR CDR3 regions from genomic DNA. Genomic DNA extracted from each cell subset was distributed evenly over all wells of several immunoSEQ 96-well plates, and each plate served as one replicate. For sorted subsets, each replicate PCR was loaded with about 0.2 ug genomic DNA, equivalent to 32,000 or so T cell genomes. Purified libraries were quantified with a Qubit 3.0 fluorometer, sized on a Bioanalyzer 2100, and re-quantified with the KAPA Library Quantification kit. Each immunoSEQ 96-well plate was sequenced on its own single-read 150-cycle Illumina NextSeq 550 flow cell. Regarding the original processing steps: The immunoSEQ output contained only junctional sequences without quality scores, so filtering could not match that applied to full-length reads. To assign V/J genes and CDR3, sequences were annotated using PyIR, a Python wrapper for IgBLAST v1.9, with IMGT germline references. Any read was removed if the V/J assignment was weak (E-value above 1e-6), the CDR3 was missing, or the read contained stop codons, out-of-frame junctions, or ambiguous translated residues. V3J clonotypes were defined as sequences sharing the same inferred V gene, J gene, and CDR3 amino acid sequence. The percentage overlap between two repertoires was calculated by dividing the number of shared unique clonotypes by the size of the smaller repertoire. Three approaches were used to assess repertoire richness: RTK rarefaction, the Chao1 estimator, and Recon v2.1 estimates of unobserved clonotypes. For all TCRbeta clonotypes obtained by the gDNA method from four donors, generation probabilities were computed with OLGA. As stored in TCRdb, this immuneACCESS dataset retains in-frame rearrangements with V and J assigned. A fraction of the clones does not appear; measured against another copy, unresolved V genes explain less than half of the discrepancy, and the remainder lacks a known reason. The DNA gave D and trimming, while V, J and clone size come from that table. The sample yields more than 2,000,000 clones; 85% to 95% were counted once. Around 0.15% of the sample rests with the top ten.

Healthy HIV-negative adults with no recently reported acute infections or vaccinations were included as donors. Only Caucasian adults living in Nashville, Tennessee, USA were represented among the donors. Magnetic negative selection was used to enrich CD4+ T cells, after which naive cells were positively selected on CD45RA and the negative fraction became the memory subset. Blood was obtained by leukapheresis, after which PBMCs were separated by Ficoll-Histopaque density gradient centrifugation and cryopreserved in liquid nitrogen vapor phase. Analytical flow cytometry was used to check the purity and quantity of each magnetically sorted T cell population. Genomic DNA was isolated from each sorted fraction and quantified by UV absorbance on a Nanodrop 2000c. Looking up the germline V gene yields CDR1 KGHSH and CDR2 LQKENI. The CDR3 starts with the cysteine, ends with the phenylalanine, and has 14 residues. The read is trimmed to its CDR3 DNA, 42 bases read in frame from base 1. V lost 5 bases and J lost 11 bases, and the count of bases not matched to a germline gene is 10.

A note on this clone: Its target antigen remains unknown. Within one base of it there is no much larger clone, and no base qualities were kept.

This clonotype originated in a man aged 18 to 29 in good health. Sequenced sample: naive CD4+ T cells sorted from blood. According to the study, the label for this sample's cell subset or site signals: CD45RA+ positively selected. This sequence uses TRBV18 and TRBJ1-5; 9 middle bases align to TRBD1. The DNA sequence reads TGTGCCAGCTCAAACACAGGGGGCGGGCAGTCCCAGCATTTT. This gives the protein CASSNTGGGQSQHF. Reference TRBV18 and TRBJ1-5 proteins supply the regions before and after the CDR3; the full variable domain is: NAGVMQNPRHLVRRRGQEARLRCSPMKGHSHVYWYRQLPEEGLKFMVYLQKENIIDESGMPKERFSAEFPKEGPSILRIQQVVRGDSAAYFCASSNTGGGQSQHFGDGTRLSIL.